In this sample, the clone carrying this T cell receptor beta chain turned up many times. This sample was taken from a study of T cells in Graves' hyperthyroidism and ophthalmopathy. TCR beta CDR3 regions were amplified from RNA. Using the HTBI primer set, a first-round RT-PCR was run on the TCR CDR3. TCRdb re-derived calls from the multiplex PCR reads in MiXCR, one entry per CDR3 protein. The data show around 540,000 distinct CDR3 sequences, roughly a sixth seen once. The CDR3 is 18 residues long. Trimming at V came to 2 bases and at J to 8 bases, leaving 17 bases not matched to a gene. CDR1 is SGHNT and CDR2 is YENEEA in the germline V gene.

The source is a woman in her twenties or thirties with Graves' ophthalmopathy. Sequenced input: blood. The chain employs TRBV11-3 and TRBJ2-1, with 8 bases aligning to TRBD2. CDR3 protein: CASSLNADSGTVFDEQFF. CDR3 DNA: TGTGCCAGCAGCTTAAATGCGGATAGCGGGACGGTTTTTGATGAGCAGTTCTTC.